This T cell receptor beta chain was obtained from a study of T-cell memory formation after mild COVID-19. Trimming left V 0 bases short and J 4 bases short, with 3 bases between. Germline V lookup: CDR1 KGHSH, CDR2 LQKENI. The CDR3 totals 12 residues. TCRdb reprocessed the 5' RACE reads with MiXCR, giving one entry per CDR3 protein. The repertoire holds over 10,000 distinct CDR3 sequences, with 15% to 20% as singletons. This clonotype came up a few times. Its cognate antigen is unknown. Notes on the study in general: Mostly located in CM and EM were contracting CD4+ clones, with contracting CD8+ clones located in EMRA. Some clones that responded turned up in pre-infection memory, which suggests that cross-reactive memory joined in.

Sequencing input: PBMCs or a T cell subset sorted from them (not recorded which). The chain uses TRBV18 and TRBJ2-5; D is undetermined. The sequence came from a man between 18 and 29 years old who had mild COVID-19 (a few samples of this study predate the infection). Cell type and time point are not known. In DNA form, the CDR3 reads TGTGCCAGCTCACCACCAGGAGAGACCCAGTACTTC. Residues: CASSPPGETQYF.